The entry that follows covers one T cell receptor (beta chain) sequence. The data belong to a study of CD8+CD57+ T cells in acquired aplastic anemia. Study in general: Roughly 3 ug was the average amount of DNA from sorted CD4+ and CD8+ cells.

It was genomic DNA that served as the template for profiling TCR beta VDJ and CDR3. TCRdb analysed the reads with MiXCR anew, one entry per CDR3 protein. The sample has more than 150,000 distinct CDR3 sequences; over 60% are singletons. Germline CDR1 and CDR2: LGHDT and YNNKEL (reference sequence). J gave up 7 bases and V 0 bases, and 1 base lay outside the gene matches. This CDR3 has 15 residues. The sequencing sample was made of sorted CD4+, CD8+, or CD8+CD57+ T cells (not recorded which) from PBMCs. V is TRBV3-1 and J is TRBJ1-4, with 11 positions matching TRBD1. The TCR was taken from a human donor with severe aplastic anemia or a healthy control (not recorded which). The CDR3 spells CASSQEGTGGEKLFF. CDR3 coding DNA: TGTGCCAGCAGCCAAGAGGGGACAGGGGGTGAAAAACTGTTTTTT.